These 25 T cell receptor beta chains share one sample of origin, sequenced in a study of T cell repertoires in cytomegalovirus infection. TCRdb itself ran the reads through MiXCR, one entry per CDR3 protein. This sample has some 130,000 distinct CDR3 sequences, with 7.5% to 9% found just once. Source material: PBMCs. The receptors derive from a human donor in good health (CMV status not recorded). Some clones in this sample may be carry-over from other donors' samples.

This clonotype was picked up a small number of times. This rearrangement joins TRBV20-1 to TRBJ1-3; D possibly corresponds to TRBD1 (5 bases). V lost 4 bases and J lost 6, with 19 bases in between. Germline CDR1 is DFQATT and CDR2 is SNEGSKA (reference sequence). CDR3 length: 15 residues. The CDR3 loop is CSATDGTQDVNTIYF. As DNA, the CDR3 is TGCAGTGCTACGGACGGGACTCAAGACGTAAACACCATATATTTT.

This clonotype was recorded many times. This chain uses TRBV7-6 with TRBJ2-3; 7 bases fit TRBD1. Trimming took 5 bases from V and 3 from J; bases not matched to a gene: 5. The germline CDR1 and CDR2 sequences are SGHVS and FNYEAQ. The CDR3 sequence is 14 residues long. The CDR3: CASSPRQGTDTQYF. Written as DNA, the CDR3 is TGTGCCAGCAGCCCCCGACAGGGAACAGATACGCAGTATTTT.

At least ten counts were recorded for this clonotype. This chain links TRBV2 with TRBJ2-5, with D hard to call. This CDR3 comprises 12 residues. Germline V gene data show CDR1 as SNHLY and CDR2 as FYNNEI. V lost 6 bases and J lost 4, with 9 bases in between. The CDR3 spells CASSWIGETQYF. The CDR3 DNA is TGTGCCAGCAGCTGGATAGGAGAGACCCAGTACTTC.

This clonotype showed up many times. The chain has TRBV6-6 and TRBJ2-5; no firm D call. Trimming took 0 bases from V and 6 from J, leaving 14 bases between them. There are 15 residues in the CDR3. Germline assignment: CDR1 MNHNY and CDR2 SVGAGI (reference sequence). In nucleotides, the CDR3 is TGTGCCAGCAGTTACTCGACCCAATACGGGCAGACCCAGTACTTC. Translating it yields CASSYSTQYGQTQYF.

In its sample, this clonotype was seen many times. The rearrangement links TRBV20-1 to TRBJ2-3; 7 bases map to TRBD2. The CDR3 contains 13 residues. Germline-derived CDR1 and CDR2 are DFQATT and SNEGSKA (reference sequence). Germline trimming cut 3 bases from V and 2 bases from J; bases unmatched to any gene: 2. The CDR3 nucleotides read TGCAGTGCTAGCGGGGGGTCCACAGATACGCAGTATTTT. It specifies CSASGGSTDTQYF.

This clonotype was seen a handful of times. V and J are TRBV20-1 and TRBJ1-1; D is undetermined. V dropped 0 bases and J dropped 3 bases, with 20 bases sitting between them. The germline gives CDR1 DFQATT, CDR2 SNEGSKA (reference sequence). This CDR3 is built from 17 residues. CDR3 region: CSARESLAGHPHTEAFF. The DNA of the CDR3 is TGCAGTGCTAGAGAAAGTCTGGCAGGCCACCCCCACACTGAAGCTTTCTTT.

The sample holds many counts of this clonotype. The gene calls are TRBV29-1 and TRBJ2-2; TRBD1 matches at 8 bases. There are 14 residues in the CDR3. V dropped 7 bases and J dropped 4; count of bases not matched to a gene: 8. Germline V gene lookup returns CDR1 SQVTM and CDR2 ANQGSEA. The CDR3 protein is CSAYRGVGTGELFF. The CDR3 DNA reads TGCAGCGCGTACAGGGGGGTGGGCACCGGGGAGCTGTTTTTT.

This clonotype was detected ten times or more. The CDR3 sequence: CASSLWVTDTQYF. The CDR3 DNA sequence: TGTGCCAGCAGCTTATGGGTCACAGATACGCAGTATTTT. J is TRBJ2-3 and V is TRBV7-3; D unresolved. The V gene lost 2 bases and the J gene lost 2 bases, with 5 bases spanning the gap. The CDR3 loop spans 13 amino acids. Germline V gene sequence: CDR1 SGHTA, CDR2 FQGTGA.

This clonotype came up many times. This chain connects TRBV6-5 to TRBJ1-2; D gene uncertain. In germline, CDR1 is MNHEY, CDR2 SVGAGI. The CDR3 is 15 residues long. With 2 bases removed from V and 1 base from J, the gap between germline ends came to 11 bases. The CDR3 protein is CASSYRVVGNYGYTF. CDR3 DNA: TGTGCCAGCAGTTACCGGGTGGTCGGTAACTATGGCTACACCTTC.

This clonotype has more than one count but fewer than ten. V and J are TRBV12-3 or TRBV12-4 and TRBJ1-2; 7 nucleotides agree with TRBD1. V lost 5 bases and J lost 8; bases outside the gene matches: 14. This CDR3 contains 15 residues. CDR3 DNA: TGTGCCAGCAGTCCTACCTCACAGGGGTTGGGAGGCTACACCTTC. Translated: CASSPTSQGLGGYTF.

In this sample, this clonotype turned up many times. The chain joins TRBV6-5 to TRBJ2-5; possible D gene TRBD2, 6 bases. Trimming pared 2 bases from V and 0 bases from J, leaving 10 bases between. The CDR3 is made up of 15 amino acids. Germline V CDR1 and CDR2: MNHEY, SVGAGI. The CDR3 loop reads CASSYGGSNQETQYF. The CDR3 DNA reads as TGTGCCAGCAGTTACGGAGGGAGTAACCAAGAGACCCAGTACTTC.

There are many counts of this clonotype. The CDR3 is CASSFGSYTQYF. CDR3 DNA: TGTGCCAGCAGTTTTGGATCATATACGCAGTATTTT. This sequence joins TRBV12-3 or TRBV12-4 and TRBJ2-3; no firm D call. Trimming took 3 bases from V and 7 from J, leaving 8 bases between them. CDR3 length equals 12 residues.

This clonotype showed up just a few times. The rearrangement joins TRBV2 to TRBJ1-2, with TRBD1 as a possible D gene (6 bases). Germline CDR1 and CDR2: SNHLY and FYNNEI. The CDR3 is 14 amino acids. The V end was cut by 6 bases, the J end by 4 bases, with 15 bases between. CDR3 nucleotide sequence: TGTGCCAGCAGACTACAGGGAAGCGGCTATGGCTACACCTTC. Protein product: CASRLQGSGYGYTF.

The genes are TRBV19 and TRBJ1-1; 7 bases line up with TRBD1. With 8 bases clipped from V and 10 bases from J, the junction kept 13 bases outside the gene matches. The CDR3 has 13 residues. The germline V gene has CDR1 LNHDA and CDR2 SQIVND (reference sequence). The CDR3 DNA reads as TGTGCCAGTCGATCAACCGACTCAGGGGGAGCTTTCTTT. This sequence encodes CASRSTDSGGAFF.

This clonotype was seen repeatedly, ten times or more. This chain uses TRBV7-3 with TRBJ1-1; 7 nucleotides line up with TRBD1. V was clipped by 5 bases and J by 6 bases; unmatched bases: 6. Germline CDR1 SGHTA, CDR2 FQGTGA. CDR3 length equals 13 residues. The CDR3 reads CASSATQGSEAFF. CDR3 DNA: TGTGCCAGCAGCGCAACACAGGGGTCTGAAGCTTTCTTT. The full variable domain, its missing parts supplied by reference TRBV7-3 and TRBJ1-1, is GAGVSQTPSNKVTEKGKYVELRCDPISGHTALYWYRQSLGQGPEFLIYFQGTGAADDSGLPNDRFFAVRPEGSVSTLKIQRTERGDSAVYLCASSATQGSEAFFGQGTRLTVV.

This clonotype appeared many times. The V call is TRBV7-9, the J call TRBJ1-2, with a weak D call TRBD1 (6 bases). This CDR3 region has 17 residues. Germline CDR1 is SEHNR and CDR2 is FQNEAQ (reference sequence). V dropped 6 bases and J dropped 5 bases, with 25 bases sitting between them. The CDR3 nucleotides are TGTGCCAGCAGAGGAAGGGGACAAGCGTGGGCCGAATATGGCTACACCTTC. As protein: CASRGRGQAWAEYGYTF. Looking up the rest from reference TRBV7-9 and TRBJ1-2 gives the full variable domain: DTGVSQNPRHKITKRGQNVTFRCDPISEHNRLYWYRQTLGQGPEFLTYFQNEAQLEKSRLLSDRFSAERPKGSFSTLEIQRTEQGDSAMYLCASRGRGQAWAEYGYTFGSGTRLTVV.

This clonotype showed up many times. This chain links TRBV19 with TRBJ2-3; D call uncertain. Deletions cut 4 bases from V and 4 bases from J, with 6 bases between. CDR1 is LNHDA and CDR2 is SQIVND in the germline V gene (reference sequence). This CDR3 has 12 amino acids. The CDR3 bases are TGTGCCAGTAGTACCCAATCAGATACGCAGTATTTT. Translating gives CASSTQSDTQYF.

This clonotype was observed a few times. J is TRBJ2-6 and V is TRBV19; D gene uncertain. The V and J ends lost 4 bases and 0 bases respectively, with 10 bases between them. Per germline, CDR1 LNHDA and CDR2 SQIVND (reference sequence). This CDR3 has 16 residues. The CDR3 DNA reads as TGTGCCAGTAGTACTTACGGAAACTCTGGGGCCAACGTCCTGACTTTC. It yields the protein CASSTYGNSGANVLTF.

The table lists this clonotype with many counts. The genes are TRBV28 and TRBJ1-5; no reliable D call. Germline loops: CDR1 MDHEN, CDR2 SYDVKM. The CDR3 loop spans 15 amino acids. Trimming shortened V by 2 bases and J by 5 bases, and 13 bases separated the two germline ends. CDR3: CASSLNPPMYQPQHF. CDR3 sequence (DNA): TGTGCCAGCAGTTTAAATCCACCCATGTATCAGCCCCAGCATTTT. Full variable domain (remainder filled in from reference TRBV28 and TRBJ1-5): DVKVTQSSRYLVKRTGEKVFLECVQDMDHENMFWYRQDPGLGLRLIYFSYDVKMKEKGDIPEGYSVSREKKERFSLILESASTNQTSMYLCASSLNPPMYQPQHFGDGTRLSIL.

This chain connects TRBV20-1 to TRBJ1-3; tentative D call: TRBD1 (5 bases). This CDR3 spans 13 amino acids. Germline V gives CDR1 DFQATT, CDR2 SNEGSKA (reference sequence). Trimming left V 5 bases short and J 0 bases short, with 8 bases between. CDR3 bases: TGCAGTGCTGAGGGGAGCTCTGGAAACACCATATATTTT. Protein: CSAEGSSGNTIYF.

This clonotype was detected a few times. This chain uses TRBV20-1 with TRBJ1-4; 9 bases agree with TRBD1. The CDR3 loop spans 13 amino acids. Trimming took 6 bases from V and 11 from J; bases not matched to a gene: 10. The germline V gene encodes CDR1 DFQATT and CDR2 SNEGSKA (reference sequence). DNA for the CDR3: TGCAGTGCCCTAGGGACAGGGTTAGAGAAACTGTTTTTT. This gives the protein CSALGTGLEKLFF.

This clonotype was found many times. This rearrangement joins TRBV28 to TRBJ2-1, with 9 bases aligning to TRBD1. The germline V gene has CDR1 MDHEN and CDR2 SYDVKM. V was pared by 4 bases and J by 8 bases, with 9 bases of the junction left unmatched. There are 15 residues in the CDR3. The CDR3: CASSYPGQGVHEQFF. CDR3 in DNA: TGTGCCAGCAGTTATCCGGGACAGGGAGTGCATGAGCAGTTCTTC.

There are many counts of this clonotype. The chain is built from TRBV11-2 and TRBJ1-2; no definite D call. The CDR3 spans 15 residues. Germline V gene data show CDR1 as SGHAT and CDR2 as FQNNGV. Between the trimmed V and J ends, which lost 1 base and 4 bases, there was a span of 13 bases. The CDR3 region is CASSLGKGTAYGYTF. CDR3 nucleotides: TGTGCCAGCAGCTTAGGGAAGGGCACCGCCTATGGCTACACCTTC.

This chain connects TRBV2 to TRBJ1-2, with TRBD1 as a possible D gene (5 bases). Germline V gene data show CDR1 as SNHLY and CDR2 as FYNNEI. This CDR3 comprises 13 residues. Trimming left V 2 bases short and J 8 bases short, with 12 bases between. CDR3 protein: CASSEPGVGGYTF. The CDR3, as DNA: TGTGCCAGCAGTGAACCGGGGGTTGGGGGCTACACCTTC.

The chain couples TRBV20-1 to TRBJ1-2; 7 bases agree with TRBD1. The length of the CDR3 is 13 residues. Looked up from germline, CDR1 is DFQATT and CDR2 is SNEGSKA (reference sequence). With V trimmed by 1 base and J by 5 bases, 4 bases remained unmatched. The CDR3 coding sequence is TGCAGTGCTAGAGGGACAGGCGATTATGGCTACACCTTC. This codes for CSARGTGDYGYTF.